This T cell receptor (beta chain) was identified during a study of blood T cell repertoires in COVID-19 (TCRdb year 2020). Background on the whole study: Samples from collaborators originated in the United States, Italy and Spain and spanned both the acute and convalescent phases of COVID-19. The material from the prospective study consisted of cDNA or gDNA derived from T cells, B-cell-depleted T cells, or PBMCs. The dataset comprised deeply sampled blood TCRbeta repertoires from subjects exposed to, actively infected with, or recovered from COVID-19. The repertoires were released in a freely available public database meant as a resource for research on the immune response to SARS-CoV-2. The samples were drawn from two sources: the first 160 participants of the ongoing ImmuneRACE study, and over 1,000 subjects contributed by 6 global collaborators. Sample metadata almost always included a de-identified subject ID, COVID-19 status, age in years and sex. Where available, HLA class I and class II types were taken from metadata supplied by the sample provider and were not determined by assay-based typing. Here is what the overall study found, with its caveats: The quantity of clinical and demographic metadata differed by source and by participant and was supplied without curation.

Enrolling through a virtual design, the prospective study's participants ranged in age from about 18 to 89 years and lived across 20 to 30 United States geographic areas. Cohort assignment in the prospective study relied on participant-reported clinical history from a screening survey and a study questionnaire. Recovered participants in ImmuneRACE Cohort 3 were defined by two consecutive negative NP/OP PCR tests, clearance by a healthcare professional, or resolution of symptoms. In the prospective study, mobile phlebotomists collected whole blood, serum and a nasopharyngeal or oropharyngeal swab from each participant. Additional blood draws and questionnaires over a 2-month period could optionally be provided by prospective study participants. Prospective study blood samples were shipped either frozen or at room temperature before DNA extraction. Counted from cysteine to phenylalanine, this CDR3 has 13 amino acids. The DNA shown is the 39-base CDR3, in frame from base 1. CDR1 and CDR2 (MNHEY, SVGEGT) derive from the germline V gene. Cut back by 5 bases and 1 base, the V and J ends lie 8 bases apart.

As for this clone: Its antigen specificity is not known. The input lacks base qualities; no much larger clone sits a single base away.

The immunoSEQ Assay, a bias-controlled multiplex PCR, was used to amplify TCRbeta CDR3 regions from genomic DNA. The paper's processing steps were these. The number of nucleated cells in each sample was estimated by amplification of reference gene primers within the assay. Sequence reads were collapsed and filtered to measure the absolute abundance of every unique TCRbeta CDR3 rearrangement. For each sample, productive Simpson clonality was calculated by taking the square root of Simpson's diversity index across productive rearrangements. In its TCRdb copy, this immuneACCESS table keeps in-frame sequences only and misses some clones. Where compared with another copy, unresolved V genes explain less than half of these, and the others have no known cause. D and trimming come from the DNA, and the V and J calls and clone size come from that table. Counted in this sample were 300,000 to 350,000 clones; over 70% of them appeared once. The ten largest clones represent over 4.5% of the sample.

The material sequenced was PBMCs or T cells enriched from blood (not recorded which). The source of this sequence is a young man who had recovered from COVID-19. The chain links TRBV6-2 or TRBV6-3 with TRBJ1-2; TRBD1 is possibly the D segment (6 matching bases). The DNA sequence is TGTGCCAGCAGTGACAGGCTTAACTATGGCTACACCTTC. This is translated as CASSDRLNYGYTF.